This TCR beta chain was obtained from a study of T cell repertoires in cytomegalovirus infection (dated by TCRdb to between 2019 and 2020). For the study in its entirety: Recently identified HLA-C-restricted CMV epitopes, whose presentation resists viral immunomodulation, were targeted by peptide stimulations together with well-studied HLA-B-restricted epitopes. The HLA type of each donor mattered for the analysis, because public TCR beta signatures pointed to carriage of CMV infection along with the matching HLA type. The study at large found these results: In the ex vivo response, HLA-C-restricted CMV-specific TCR beta clonotypes were dominant, and in two of eight donors the single most frequent clonotype came from this HLA-C-restricted group. In both this cohort and an independent roughly 350-donor cohort, the cumulative frequency of public TCR beta family members distinguished carriers of CMV infection plus the relevant HLA type.

Compared with germline, V lacks 4 bases and J lacks 2 bases; bases without a gene match: 10. The CDR3 runs 19 amino acids, cysteine and phenylalanine included. Kept here is only the CDR3 DNA, which spans 57 bases and is read in frame from base 1. In the germline V gene (reference sequence), CDR1 corresponds to SEHNR and CDR2 to FQNEAQ. The treatment or condition tag for this specimen amounts to: in vitro stimulation with specific CMV peptide epitopes to enrich CMV-specific T cells. This clonotype came up a few times. Its antigen specificity is not known. Within one base of it there is no much larger clone, and no base qualities were kept. Instrument on record: Illumina HiSeq 1500. TCRdb itself trimmed the public reads at Q25 with fastp, ran MiXCR and retained productive beta chains. All rows with the same CDR3 protein become a single entry with the most common DNA and genes. Recorded for this sample are under 850,000 distinct CDR3 sequences; around 35% of them occurred a single time. The ten largest clones represent 18% of the sample.

Recombination joined TRBV7-9 with TRBJ2-2; 13 central bases correspond to TRBD2. The source is a human donor in good health (CMV status not recorded). Some clones in this sample may be carry-over from other donors' samples. Sequencing was performed on cultured PBMCs, taken from culture after CMV antigen stimulation. The CDR3 protein: CASSSTTGTSGINTGELFF. The sequenced DNA is TGTGCCAGCAGCTCAACTACCGGGACTAGCGGGATAAACACCGGGGAGCTGTTTTTT.